The present T cell receptor beta chain was sequenced within a study of T cell changes during pregnancy in multiple sclerosis. This table comes from immunoSEQ multiplex PCR, and its TCRdb copy is limited to in-frame clones, with some not included. The table lists about 40,000 clones, approximately 94% of them singletons. The TCR sequence derives from a female donor with multiple sclerosis, enrolled in a pregnancy study. The sequencing used peripheral blood, collected in the third trimester of pregnancy.

CDR3 in amino acids: CASSDGTGGTDTQYF. CDR3 bases: TGTGCCAGCAGTGACGGGACAGGGGGCACAGATACGCAGTATTTT. V and J are TRBV6-4 and TRBJ2-3, with 10 bases lining up with TRBD1. With V trimmed by 2 bases and J by 1 base, 0 bases remained unmatched. The CDR3 length is 15 residues. CDR1 and CDR2 (germline): MRHNA, SNTAGT.